The 22 T cell receptor beta chains given below trace back to one sample, sequenced in a study of cytomegalovirus exposure and HLA in healthy donors. 13 Jbeta primers and 60 Vbeta primers were used for the PCR. Assay: immunoSEQ multiplex PCR; the TCRdb copy retains only in-frame clones and omits some. The sample totals tens of thousands of clones. Sequences were obtained from PBMCs. All receptors derive from a male donor in good health and CMV-seronegative.

V is TRBV19 and J is TRBJ2-3; 13 nucleotides agree with TRBD2. J was trimmed by 8 bases and V by 5 bases; bases with no gene match: 10. The CDR3 is 16 residues long. CDR1 is LNHDA and CDR2 is SQIVND in the germline V gene (reference sequence). The CDR3 loop reads CASSPWTSGGGGTQYF. CDR3 coding DNA: TGTGCCAGTAGTCCTTGGACTAGCGGGGGCGGAGGTACGCAGTATTTT.

This CDR3 is CASSPTELADTQYF. The CDR3 nucleotides read TGTGCCAGCAGCCCCACCGAACTAGCAGATACGCAGTATTTT. The rearrangement links TRBV11-2 to TRBJ2-3; TRBD2 might be the D (5 bases). V gave up 5 bases and J gave up 4 bases, with 13 bases separating them. The CDR3 contains 14 residues. Germline CDR1 and CDR2: SGHAT and FQNNGV.

The chain is built from TRBV5-5 and TRBJ1-2; 7 positions agree with TRBD1. The CDR3 contains 13 residues. Germline loops: CDR1 SGHKS, CDR2 YYEKEE (reference sequence). V lost 6 bases to trimming and J lost 4 bases; unmatched junction nucleotides: 6. This CDR3 is CASTGQDLYGYTF. CDR3 DNA: TGTGCCAGCACTGGACAGGACCTCTATGGCTACACCTTC. Filled out from reference TRBV5-5 and TRBJ1-2, the complete variable domain reads DAGVTQSPTHLIKTRGQQVTLRCSPISGHKSVSWYQQVLGQGPQFIFQYYEKEERGRGNFPDRFSARQFPNYSSELNVNALLLGDSALYLCASTGQDLYGYTFGSGTRLTVV.

This chain uses TRBV27 with TRBJ1-5, with D unclear. CDR3 length: 13 residues. The ends were cut back, 8 bases at V and 4 bases at J, with 12 bases in the middle. Germline-derived CDR1 and CDR2 are MNHEY and SMNVEV (reference sequence). Here the CDR3 DNA reads TGTGCCAGCTCTTTATCGAGGAATCAGCCCCAGCATTTT. Amino acid sequence: CASSLSRNQPQHF.

The gene calls are TRBV29-1 and TRBJ1-1; 8 bases agree with TRBD1. The V gene's germline CDR1 is SQVTM and CDR2 ANQGSEA. This CDR3 region has 15 residues. The V segment lost 7 bases and the J segment 5 bases; nucleotides outside the gene matches: 15. CDR3 DNA: TGCAGCGCTATTAAATTAGACAGGGGAAATACTGAAGCTTTCTTT. Translated, it gives CSAIKLDRGNTEAFF.

The chain employs TRBV19 and TRBJ2-3, with unresolved D. The V end lost 1 base, the J end lost 9 bases, and 8 bases lay between the germline ends. The CDR3 is 12 amino acids. Germline CDR1 and CDR2: LNHDA and SQIVND (reference sequence). CDR3 sequence: CASSIGPETQYF. The CDR3 DNA is TGTGCCAGTAGTATAGGCCCTGAGACGCAGTATTTT.

On this clone: Other DNA sequences in this sample translate to the same CDR3. The V call is TRBV4-1, the J call TRBJ1-2; D is uncertain. CDR1 and CDR2 (germline): MGHRA, YSYEKL. This CDR3 region has 11 residues. The V end was cut by 1 base, the J end by 5 bases, with 2 bases between. The CDR3 coding sequence is TGCGCCAGCAGCCAAGCATATGGCTACACCTTC. Translating gives CASSQAYGYTF.

V usage is TRBV7-2 and J usage is TRBJ2-5, with TRBD1 identical over 9 bases. The ends lost 5 bases at V and 7 bases at J; junction bases unmatched: 5. Germline-derived CDR1 and CDR2 are SGHTA and FQGNSA. The CDR3 is made up of 13 amino acids. The CDR3 protein is CASSPGQGGTQYF. CDR3 coding DNA: TGTGCCAGCAGCCCGGGACAGGGAGGGACCCAGTACTTC.

J is TRBJ2-5 and V is TRBV18; TRBD2 matches at 14 bases. Germline CDR1 is KGHSH and CDR2 is LQKENI. J gave up 5 bases and V 3 bases, and 8 bases lay outside the gene matches. The length of the CDR3 is 17 residues. Here the CDR3 reads CASSPERLAGGRETQYF. The CDR3 DNA follows: TGTGCCAGCTCACCGGAAAGACTAGCGGGAGGGCGGGAGACCCAGTACTTC.

This chain joins TRBV9 and TRBJ2-1; 9 nucleotides match TRBD2. The CDR3 has 17 residues. V trimming: 4 bases; J trimming: 10 bases; junction bases outside the gene matches: 18. Germline V lookup: CDR1 SGDLS, CDR2 YYNGEE. The CDR3 is CASSSKRTSAIQGEQFF. The CDR3 bases are TGTGCCAGCAGCTCGAAGAGGACTAGCGCCATACAAGGGGAGCAGTTCTTC.

This chain connects TRBV29-1 to TRBJ2-2; D is unresolved. Between the trimmed V and J ends, which lost 4 bases and 6 bases, there was a span of 12 bases. Germline V CDR1 and CDR2: SQVTM, ANQGSEA. The CDR3 contains 13 residues. CDR3 amino acids: CSVGNLKAGELFF. In nucleotides, the CDR3 is TGCAGCGTTGGAAACTTAAAAGCCGGGGAGCTGTTTTTT.

This chain links TRBV11-2 with TRBJ2-5; D might be TRBD2 (7 bases). V lost 5 bases and J lost 4, with 17 bases in between. The CDR3 is made up of 15 amino acids. Germline V gives CDR1 SGHAT, CDR2 FQNNGV. The DNA for the CDR3 is TGTGCCAGCAGCCCACTGGGGGAGGGGGGAGAGACCCAGTACTTC. It codes for CASSPLGEGGETQYF.

V is TRBV28 and J is TRBJ1-1; 12 bases fit TRBD1. Per germline, CDR1 MDHEN and CDR2 SYDVKM. Trimming at V came to 4 bases and at J to 3 bases, leaving 3 bases not matched to a gene. The CDR3 covers 15 residues. The CDR3 reads CASSSGTGGYTEAFF. DNA for the CDR3: TGTGCCAGCAGTTCCGGGACAGGGGGCTACACTGAAGCTTTCTTT.

This CDR3 reads CASSLVTGTDTQYF. The DNA of the CDR3 is TGTGCCAGCAGTTTAGTGACAGGGACAGATACGCAGTATTTT. This sequence joins TRBV27 and TRBJ2-3; TRBD1 agrees at 7 bases. J gave up 3 bases and V 2 bases, and 2 bases lay outside the gene matches. Germline V lookup: CDR1 MNHEY, CDR2 SMNVEV (reference sequence). The CDR3 is 14 residues long.

This chain links TRBV6-1 with TRBJ1-5, with 9 nucleotides matching TRBD1. Germline V gene sequence: CDR1 MNHNS, CDR2 SASEGT. The CDR3 has 14 amino acids. V dropped 8 bases and J dropped 2; count of bases not matched to a gene: 4. The CDR3 here is CASLRTGGNQPQHF. For the CDR3, the DNA is TGTGCCAGCCTGCGGACAGGGGGCAATCAGCCCCAGCATTTT.

CDR3 sequence reads: CASSQGARSAFF. Here the CDR3 DNA reads TGTGCCAGCAGCCAAGGGGCCAGGTCGGCTTTCTTT. V usage is TRBV14 and J usage is TRBJ1-1; unclear D gene. There are 12 residues in the CDR3. V dropped 1 base and J dropped 11 bases, with 11 bases sitting between them. Germline V gene data show CDR1 as SGHDN and CDR2 as FVKESK.

The J gene is TRBJ1-6, the V gene TRBV30, with 7 bases lining up with TRBD1. CDR3 size: 15 residues. Losses at the gene ends were 0 bases for V and 9 bases for J; bases not matched to a gene: 8. The germline gives CDR1 GTSNPN, CDR2 SVGIG (reference sequence). CDR3 in DNA: TGTGCCTGGAGTGTCCAGGGGGTAGGGCCTTCACCCCTCCACTTT. This translates into CAWSVQGVGPSPLHF.

The chain has TRBV7-2 and TRBJ2-2; 12 bases map to TRBD2. V gave up 5 bases and J gave up 6 bases; unmatched junction bases: 1. Germline assignment: CDR1 SGHTA and CDR2 FQGNSA. This CDR3 has 14 amino acids. The CDR3 loop is CASSPSGGAGELFF. CDR3 sequence (DNA): TGTGCCAGCAGCCCTAGCGGGGGGGCCGGGGAGCTGTTTTTT.

The chain links TRBV6-5 to TRBJ2-7, with 9 bases matching TRBD1. Per germline, CDR1 MNHEY and CDR2 SVGAGI. CDR3 size: 16 residues. Trimming cost V 3 bases and J 4 bases; bases outside gene matches: 10. CDR3 region: CASSYVIPGQGYEQYF. CDR3 nucleotides: TGTGCCAGCAGTTATGTAATCCCGGGACAGGGTTACGAGCAGTACTTC.

CDR3 loop: CASSPSSAQETQYF. The CDR3 bases are TGTGCCAGCTCACCCTCCAGCGCACAAGAGACCCAGTACTTC. The chain combines TRBV18 with TRBJ2-5, with D hard to call. This CDR3 is built from 14 residues. Trimming removed 3 bases at V and 2 bases at J, with 10 bases between. CDR1 and CDR2 (germline): KGHSH, LQKENI.

This CDR3 reads CASSTRQTNYGYTF. The CDR3 DNA follows: TGTGCCAGCTCGACCCGACAGACTAACTATGGCTACACCTTC. The chain links TRBV18 to TRBJ1-2; D is perhaps TRBD1 (5 bases). This CDR3 region has 14 residues. Deletions cut 6 bases from V and 0 bases from J, with 11 bases between. Germline V gives CDR1 KGHSH, CDR2 LQKENI.

V usage is TRBV7-8 and J usage is TRBJ2-7, with D tentatively TRBD1 (6 bases). V lost 7 bases to trimming and J lost 6 bases, with 22 bases between them. Germline CDR1 SGHVS, CDR2 FQNEAQ. This CDR3 region has 15 residues. CDR3 sequence reads: CASTLVSTGFSEQYF. CDR3 bases: TGTGCCAGCACCCTCGTCTCTACAGGGTTTTCCGAGCAGTACTTC.